This T cell receptor (beta chain) originates from a study of CD8+CD57+ T cells in acquired aplastic anemia. This clonotype came up a few times. Its antigen is as yet unknown. Broader study findings: Shared by patients and controls, 25 to 30 CD8+ CDR3s were abundant in patients.

Genomic DNA, the template, was used for profiling of the TCR beta VDJ and CDR3. TCRdb re-called the reads through MiXCR, storing one row per CDR3 protein. The table lists approximately 470,000 distinct CDR3 sequences, about a third of them singletons. The patients chosen for sequencing had shown expansion of CD8+CD57+ cells (detected by flow cytometry). Therapy had not been given to patients before blood sampling. Sequenced: sorted CD4+, CD8+, or CD8+CD57+ T cells (not recorded which) from PBMCs. This TCR derives from a human donor with aplastic anemia.

DNA for the CDR3: TGCAGTGCAGGCGGTTTTGGGACTTTCAACAATGAGCAGTTCTTC. It yields the protein CSAGGFGTFNNEQFF. This chain connects TRBV20-1 to TRBJ2-1; maybe TRBD2 (6 bases). V lost 6 bases, J lost 5 bases, and 20 bases lay in between. This CDR3 has 15 residues. Germline V lookup: CDR1 DFQATT, CDR2 SNEGSKA (reference sequence).